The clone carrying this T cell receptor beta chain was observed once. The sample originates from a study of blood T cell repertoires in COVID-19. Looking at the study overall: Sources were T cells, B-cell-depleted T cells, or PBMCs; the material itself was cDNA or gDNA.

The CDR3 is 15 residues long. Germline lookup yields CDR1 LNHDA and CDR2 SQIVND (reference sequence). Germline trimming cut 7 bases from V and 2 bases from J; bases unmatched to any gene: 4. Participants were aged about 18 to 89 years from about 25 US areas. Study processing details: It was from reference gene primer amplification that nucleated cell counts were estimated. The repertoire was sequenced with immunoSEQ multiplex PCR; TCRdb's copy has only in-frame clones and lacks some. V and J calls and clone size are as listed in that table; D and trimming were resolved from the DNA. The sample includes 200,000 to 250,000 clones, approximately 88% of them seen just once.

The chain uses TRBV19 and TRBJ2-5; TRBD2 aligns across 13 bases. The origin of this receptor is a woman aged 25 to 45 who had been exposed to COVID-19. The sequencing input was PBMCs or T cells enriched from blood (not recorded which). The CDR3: CASKRGLAGQETQYF. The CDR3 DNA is TGTGCCAGTAAGAGGGGACTAGCGGGGCAAGAGACCCAGTACTTC.